The 22 T cell receptor beta chains below all came from one sample that was sequenced in a study of blood T cell repertoires in COVID-19. Generated by immunoSEQ multiplex PCR, the TCRdb table keeps only in-frame clones and is missing some. Found here are around 130,000 clones, around four fifths of them singletons; the top ten hold 3.4%. The sample taken for sequencing was PBMCs or T cells enriched from blood (not recorded which). The receptors were gathered from a woman aged 50 to 60 with acute COVID-19.

This clone has ten or more counts. The rearrangement uses TRBV7-9 and TRBJ2-3; possibly TRBD1 for D (5 bases). The CDR3 contains 15 residues. Trimming removed 4 bases at V and 4 bases at J, with 15 bases between. Germline assignment: CDR1 SEHNR and CDR2 FQNEAQ (reference sequence). The CDR3, as DNA: TGTGCCAGCAGCTCGTACAGGAGTAGGGCAGATACGCAGTATTTT. Protein product: CASSSYRSRADTQYF. The full variable domain, its missing parts supplied by reference TRBV7-9 and TRBJ2-3, is DTGVSQNPRHKITKRGQNVTFRCDPISEHNRLYWYRQTLGQGPEFLTYFQNEAQLEKSRLLSDRFSAERPKGSFSTLEIQRTEQGDSAMYLCASSSYRSRADTQYFGPGTRLTVL.

The V gene is TRBV10-2, the J gene TRBJ2-4; D uncertain. Trimming took 0 bases from V and 0 from J, leaving 6 bases between them. The germline V gene has CDR1 WSHSY and CDR2 SAAADI. This CDR3 has 15 amino acids. CDR3 nucleotide sequence: TGCGCCAGCAGTGAGTCGGCCCTAGCCAAAAACATTCAGTACTTC. Residues: CASSESALAKNIQYF.

The chain couples TRBV7-2 to TRBJ2-7; 13 bases map to TRBD2. CDR3 length: 16 amino acids. Trimming at V came to 1 base and at J to 7 bases, leaving 7 bases not matched to a gene. Germline CDR1 SGHTA, CDR2 FQGNSA. CDR3 in DNA: TGTGCCAGCAGCTTAGGGACTAGCGGGAGTGTAAAGGAGCAGTACTTC. Encoded protein: CASSLGTSGSVKEQYF.

The rearrangement uses TRBV19 and TRBJ1-5; D is unclear. In germline, CDR1 is LNHDA, CDR2 SQIVND (reference sequence). V was clipped by 6 bases and J by 0 bases, with 9 bases between them. This CDR3 is built from 14 residues. CDR3 bases: TGTGCCAGTAGAGCATTTTATAGCAATCAGCCCCAGCATTTT. Its protein product is CASRAFYSNQPQHF.

V gene TRBV11-2 combines with J gene TRBJ2-5, with 10 bases fitting TRBD2. The CDR3 contains 16 residues. CDR1 is SGHAT, CDR2 FQNNGV, per germline. V gave up 5 bases and J gave up 1 base; unmatched junction bases: 7. CDR3: CASSPGLAVIQETQYF. The CDR3 nucleotides read TGTGCCAGCAGCCCAGGACTAGCGGTAATCCAAGAGACCCAGTACTTC.

This rearrangement joins TRBV3-1 (or the pseudogene TRBV3-2) to TRBJ2-3, with TRBD2 identical over 9 bases. Germline V gene lookup returns CDR1 LGHDT and CDR2 YNNKEL (reference sequence). V was pared by 1 base and J by 1 base, with 3 bases of the junction left unmatched. The CDR3 totals 16 residues. The DNA for the CDR3 is TGTGCCAGCAGCCAAGGGGTAGCGGGGGGCACAGATACGCAGTATTTT. Translated, it gives CASSQGVAGGTDTQYF.

The V and J genes are TRBV7-9 and TRBJ2-1, with 7 bases aligning to TRBD1. This CDR3 spans 15 amino acids. The germline V gene encodes CDR1 SEHNR and CDR2 FQNEAQ (reference sequence). V was clipped by 3 bases and J by 9 bases; unmatched bases: 11. This CDR3 is CASSFTDGQVTEQFF. The CDR3, as DNA: TGTGCCAGCAGCTTCACCGACGGACAGGTAACTGAGCAGTTCTTC.

The chain is built from TRBV5-1 and TRBJ1-1; the D gene is possibly TRBD1 (6 bases). Trimming pared 4 bases from V and 5 bases from J, leaving 18 bases between. The CDR3 covers 15 residues. The germline gives CDR1 SGHRS, CDR2 YFSETQ. CDR3 amino acids: CASSDTGRGATEAFF. CDR3 nucleotide sequence: TGCGCCAGCAGCGACACCGGGAGGGGGGCAACTGAAGCTTTCTTT.

V usage is TRBV7-2 and J usage is TRBJ2-7, with TRBD2 matching over 9 bases. Trimming took 2 bases from V and 8 from J; bases not matched to a gene: 7. The CDR3 extends over 14 amino acids. Germline lookup yields CDR1 SGHTA and CDR2 FQGNSA. The CDR3 here is CASSLRSGRPQQYF. The CDR3 DNA reads TGTGCCAGCAGCTTACGTAGCGGGAGACCGCAGCAGTACTTC.

This sequence joins TRBV5-4 and TRBJ2-1; 7 bases agree with TRBD1. Germline CDR1 and CDR2: SGHNT and YYREEE (reference sequence). The CDR3 is 17 amino acids. V gave up 3 bases and J gave up 0 bases; unmatched junction bases: 9. The CDR3 loop reads CASSSPTGTNSYNEQFF. CDR3 nucleotides: TGTGCCAGCAGCTCCCCGACAGGGACCAACTCCTACAATGAGCAGTTCTTC.

This chain links TRBV19 with TRBJ2-4; 9 nucleotides align to TRBD1. Germline CDR1 is LNHDA and CDR2 is SQIVND (reference sequence). The CDR3 totals 15 residues. Trimming cost V 5 bases and J 7 bases; bases outside gene matches: 9. CDR3 residues: CASSVPQGAFNIQYF. The CDR3 DNA is TGTGCCAGTAGTGTTCCACAGGGGGCTTTTAACATTCAGTACTTC.

The rearrangement uses TRBV18 and TRBJ1-5; TRBD1 matches at 7 bases. CDR1 is KGHSH, CDR2 LQKENI, per germline. CDR3 length: 13 residues. The V and J ends lost 6 bases and 7 bases, in that order; junction bases with no gene match: 6. The CDR3 nucleotides read TGTGCCAGCTCGCTAGGACAGGTACAGCCCCAGCATTTT. As protein: CASSLGQVQPQHF.

This clone has a single count. This chain joins TRBV5-8 and TRBJ1-2, with 10 bases aligning to TRBD1. V trimming: 3 bases; J trimming: 6 bases; junction bases outside the gene matches: 2. This CDR3 contains 13 residues. Germline CDR1 SGHTS, CDR2 YDEGEE. In DNA, the CDR3 is TGTGCCAGCAGCTATGGACAGGGGGATGGCTACACCTTC. Its protein is CASSYGQGDGYTF. The whole variable domain, remainder taken from reference TRBV5-8 and TRBJ1-2, is EAGVTQSPTHLIKTRGQQATLRCSPISGHTSVYWYQQALGLGLQFLLWYDEGEERNRGNFPPRFSGRQFPNYSSELNVNALELEDSALYLCASSYGQGDGYTFGSGTRLTVV.

The V gene is TRBV10-1, the J gene TRBJ2-5, with no clear D. Trimming shortened V by 10 bases and J by 5 bases, and 5 bases separated the two germline ends. Germline lookup yields CDR1 WNHNN and CDR2 SYGVQD (reference sequence). This CDR3 has 9 amino acids. This CDR3 is CATQETQYF. DNA for the CDR3: TGCGCCACCCAGGAGACCCAGTACTTC.

V gene TRBV6-2 or TRBV6-3 combines with J gene TRBJ2-1; 8 positions agree with TRBD1. This CDR3 has 20 amino acids. Germline V gene data show CDR1 as MNHEY and CDR2 as SVGEGT. V was clipped by 2 bases and J by 0 bases; unmatched bases: 15. CDR3 sequence: CASSYVSGGDSISSYNEQFF. CDR3 in DNA: TGTGCCAGCAGTTACGTGTCAGGGGGCGATTCGATTAGCTCCTACAATGAGCAGTTCTTC.

V gene TRBV4-3 combines with J gene TRBJ1-6, with D possibly TRBD1 on 6 matching bases. V was shortened by 1 base and J by 7 bases, with 11 bases between the two germline ends. Germline lookup yields CDR1 LGHNA and CDR2 YSLEER. The CDR3 extends over 15 amino acids. DNA for the CDR3: TGCGCCAGCAGCCAAGTGAGGGGGTCAAATTCACCCCTCCACTTT. As protein: CASSQVRGSNSPLHF.

The rearrangement uses TRBV7-3 and TRBJ2-2; 9 nucleotides agree with TRBD2. Per the germline V gene, CDR1 is SGHTA and CDR2 is FQGTGA. CDR3 length equals 17 residues. J lost 1 base, V lost 1 base, and 4 bases had no gene match. The CDR3 is CASSLSRTSENTGELFF. CDR3 sequence (DNA): TGTGCCAGCAGCTTAAGCCGGACTAGCGAGAACACCGGGGAGCTGTTTTTT.

V and J are TRBV2 and TRBJ1-2; 10 positions agree with TRBD1. The CDR3 contains 15 residues. Germline V gene lookup returns CDR1 SNHLY and CDR2 FYNNEI. The V segment lost 3 bases and the J segment 2 bases; nucleotides outside the gene matches: 3. The CDR3 DNA reads as TGTGCCAGCAGTGACGGACAGGGGGGGAACTATGGCTACACCTTC. Its translation is CASSDGQGGNYGYTF.

This clone was recorded a few times. The chain's CDR3 is CSSREAGDGYTF. In DNA form, the CDR3 reads TGCAGCTCTCGCGAGGCAGGGGATGGCTACACCTTC. V usage is TRBV29-1 and J usage is TRBJ1-2; tentatively, D is TRBD1 (6 bases). The germline CDR1 and CDR2 sequences are SQVTM and ANQGSEA. The CDR3 consists of 12 residues. The V end was cut by 8 bases, the J end by 6 bases, with 16 bases between.

V usage is TRBV23-1 and J usage is TRBJ2-7; 10 positions match TRBD1. TRBV23-1 is identified as an open reading frame with a role that is uncertain. CDR3 length equals 16 residues. V shed 5 bases and J 4 bases; nucleotides not matched to a gene: 11. This CDR3 is CASSFGSGTGDYEQYF. CDR3 in DNA: TGCGCCAGCAGTTTCGGATCCGGGACAGGGGATTACGAGCAGTACTTC.

This chain joins TRBV12-3 or TRBV12-4 and TRBJ2-3, with D tentatively TRBD2 (5 bases). V gave up 6 bases and J gave up 5 bases, with 9 bases separating them. The CDR3 runs to 12 residues. The CDR3 reads CASRGSGDTQYF. The CDR3 nucleotides are TGTGCCAGCAGAGGGAGCGGAGATACGCAGTATTTT.

The J gene is TRBJ2-7, the V gene TRBV9; no firm D call. Between the trimmed V and J ends, which lost 1 base and 0 bases, there was a span of 11 bases. CDR1 and CDR2 (germline): SGDLS, YYNGEE. CDR3 length: 15 amino acids. CDR3: CASSVNPSVSYEQYF. Here the CDR3 DNA reads TGTGCCAGCAGCGTAAACCCTTCGGTCTCCTACGAGCAGTACTTC. Full variable domain (missing parts from reference TRBV9 and TRBJ2-7): DSGVTQTPKHLITATGQRVTLRCSPRSGDLSVYWYQQSLDQGLQFLIQYYNGEERAKGNILERFSAQQFPDLHSELNLSSLELGDSALYFCASSVNPSVSYEQYFGPGTRLTVT.